This T cell receptor beta chain emerged from a study of CD8+CD57+ T cells in acquired aplastic anemia. On the study more broadly: On average, sorted CD4+ and CD8+ cells gave 3 to 4 ug of DNA.

Whole-study results and caveats: Researchers reported that CD8+ Simpson's diversity was not significantly different in patients versus controls. Patients had approximately 29 CD8+ CDR3 sequences in common with controls (the shared set).

The length of the CDR3 is 11 residues. V lost 4 bases and J lost 7, with 7 bases in between. Looked up from germline, CDR1 is ENHRY and CDR2 is SYGVKD. For CDR3 and TCR beta VDJ profiling, genomic DNA was the template used. Each CDR3 protein is one row after TCRdb ran MiXCR on the reads. The sample records around 200,000 distinct CDR3 sequences, around 63% being singletons. Concerning this clonotype: Its antigen is undetermined.

This clonotype originated in a human donor in good health. Sequenced material: sorted CD4+, CD8+, or CD8+CD57+ T cells (not recorded which) from PBMCs. J is TRBJ1-2 and V is TRBV10-3, with D possibly TRBD1 on 5 matching bases. The CDR3 region has the DNA TGTGCCATCAGTGTTGGGGGTGGCTACACCTTC. It is translated as CAISVGGGYTF.